The T cell receptor (beta chain) under discussion was sequenced for a study of glioma-infiltrating T cells. Study-level results: Gliomas, especially low-grade, showed above-expected tissue-blood divergence; non-neoplastic patients showed below. Very few CDR3 sequences were shared between tissue and blood.

Using RNA template, CDR3s of TCR alpha and beta were amplified with iRepertoire arm-PCR. One-step reverse transcription and amplification started from approximately 100-400 ng of tissue mRNA or PBMC total RNA. TCRdb re-called the multiplex PCR reads with MiXCR, one entry per CDR3 protein. The table records about 190,000 distinct CDR3 sequences, 30% to 40% of them present only once. Germline V gives CDR1 SGHAT, CDR2 FQNNGV. V lost 2 bases and J lost 1, with 11 bases in between. This CDR3 contains 16 residues. This clonotype was seen at least ten times. No antigen is known for it. The chain recombines TRBV11-2 with TRBJ1-4; perhaps TRBD1 as D (6 bases). This receptor was identified in a human donor with low-grade glioma or glioblastoma, undergoing nonglioma brain surgery, or in good health (not recorded which). Sequencing was done on a sample of glioma tissue, nonneoplastic brain tissue, or PBMCs (not recorded which). The CDR3 loop reads CASSLTGRRTNEKLFF. The CDR3, as DNA: TGTGCCAGCAGCTTAACAGGGAGAAGAACTAATGAAAAACTGTTTTTT.